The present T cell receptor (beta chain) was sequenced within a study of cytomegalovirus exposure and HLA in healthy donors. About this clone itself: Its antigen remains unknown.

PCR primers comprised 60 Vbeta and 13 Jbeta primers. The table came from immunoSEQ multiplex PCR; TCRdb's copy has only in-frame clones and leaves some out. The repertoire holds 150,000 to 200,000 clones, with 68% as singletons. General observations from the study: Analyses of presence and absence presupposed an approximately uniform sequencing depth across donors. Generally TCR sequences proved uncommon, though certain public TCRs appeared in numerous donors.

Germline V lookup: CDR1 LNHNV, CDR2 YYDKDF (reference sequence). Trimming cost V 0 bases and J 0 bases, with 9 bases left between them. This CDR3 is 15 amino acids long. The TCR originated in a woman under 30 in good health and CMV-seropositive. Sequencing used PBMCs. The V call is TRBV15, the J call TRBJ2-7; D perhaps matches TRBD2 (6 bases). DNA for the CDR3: TGTGCCACCAGCAGAGAAGGAGGGATCTCCTACGAGCAGTACTTC. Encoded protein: CATSREGGISYEQYF.